One sample yielded the 20 T cell receptor beta chains listed below, sequenced in a study of brain T cells in children with intractable seizures. The assay was immunoSEQ multiplex PCR, and TCRdb's table has in-frame clones only and misses some. The data show about 80,000 clones, with more than 75% seen just once and around 25% held by the top ten. The source was peripheral blood, collected at surgery. The receptors were sampled from a girl aged 2-10 years with Rasmussen encephalitis and intractable seizures.

J is TRBJ2-3 and V is TRBV19; 13 bases are shared with TRBD2. Germline CDR1 is LNHDA and CDR2 is SQIVND (reference sequence). The ends lost 6 bases at V and 4 bases at J; junction bases unmatched: 4. The CDR3 runs 15 residues. DNA for the CDR3: TGTGCCAGTAGGACTAGCGGGGGGCACGCAGATACGCAGTATTTT. It specifies CASRTSGGHADTQYF.

The chain recombines TRBV5-1 with TRBJ1-6; possible D gene TRBD1, 5 bases. Per the germline V gene, CDR1 is SGHRS and CDR2 is YFSETQ. This CDR3 comprises 15 residues. Trimming removed 4 bases at V and 7 bases at J, with 15 bases between. This CDR3 is CASSSSGTGNSPLHF. The CDR3 DNA sequence: TGCGCCAGCAGCAGCTCAGGGACGGGAAATTCACCCCTCCACTTT.

The chain joins TRBV2 to TRBJ2-7; no reliable D call. Deletions cut 3 bases from V and 2 bases from J, with 2 bases between. The length of the CDR3 is 11 residues. Germline V gene sequence: CDR1 SNHLY, CDR2 FYNNEI. CDR3 region: CASSDTYEQYF. Written as DNA, the CDR3 is TGTGCCAGCAGTGACACCTACGAGCAGTACTTC.

J is TRBJ1-1 and V is TRBV7-8, with D maybe TRBD1 (5 bases). Trimming cost V 1 base and J 1 base, with 7 bases left between them. Germline V gives CDR1 SGHVS, CDR2 FQNEAQ. CDR3 length: 14 residues. CDR3 region: CASSLVRGNTEAFF. In nucleotides, the CDR3 is TGTGCCAGCAGCTTAGTTAGGGGGAACACTGAAGCTTTCTTT.

The rearrangement links TRBV24-1 to TRBJ2-2; TRBD1 agrees at 9 bases. CDR3 length: 16 amino acids. Germline CDR1 is KGHDR and CDR2 is SFDVKD. V lost 4 bases to trimming and J lost 1 base; unmatched junction nucleotides: 3. The CDR3 here is CATSEPGQGNTGELFF. The CDR3 nucleotides are TGTGCCACCAGTGAACCGGGACAGGGGAACACCGGGGAGCTGTTTTTT.

The V gene is TRBV24-1, the J gene TRBJ2-2; tentatively, D is TRBD2 (6 bases). This CDR3 comprises 13 residues. Germline V gene data show CDR1 as KGHDR and CDR2 as SFDVKD. V lost 9 bases, J lost 2 bases, and 9 bases lay in between. Written as DNA, the CDR3 is TGTGCCACCTTAGCGGATAACACCGGGGAGCTGTTTTTT. As protein: CATLADNTGELFF.

This clone showed up just once. CDR3 sequence (DNA): TGTGCTAGTGGTTTGGGTCTAGCGGGACGTTACGAGCAGTACTTC. Protein: CASGLGLAGRYEQYF. The chain combines TRBV12-5 with TRBJ2-7; 9 positions match TRBD2. Per germline, CDR1 LGHNT and CDR2 FRNRAP. The J segment lost 4 bases and the V segment lost 1 base, leaving 5 bases of the junction unmatched. CDR3 length equals 15 residues.

The chain uses TRBV19 and TRBJ2-5; 8 bases match TRBD1. The CDR3 is 14 residues long. Looked up from germline, CDR1 is LNHDA and CDR2 is SQIVND (reference sequence). V was pared by 5 bases and J by 6 bases, with 8 bases of the junction left unmatched. The CDR3 here is CASSGGQGAQTQYF. The CDR3 DNA is TGTGCCAGTAGTGGTGGTCAGGGGGCCCAGACCCAGTACTTC.

The chain recombines TRBV24-1 with TRBJ1-2; D remains unclear. The germline gives CDR1 KGHDR, CDR2 SFDVKD. CDR3 size: 14 residues. V was pared by 3 bases and J by 0 bases, with 7 bases between. The CDR3 loop is CATSDRQPNYGYTF. The DNA of the CDR3 is TGTGCCACCAGTGATCGGCAGCCTAACTATGGCTACACCTTC.

The table lists this clone with a few counts. The CDR3 DNA reads as TGTGCCAGCAGCCAAGTAGTGGGCGGGGGTGAAGCTTTCTTT. It codes for CASSQVVGGGEAFF. The chain joins TRBV3-1 (or the pseudogene TRBV3-2) to TRBJ1-1, with D possibly TRBD1 on 5 matching bases. The CDR3 contains 14 residues. Trimming cost V 1 base and J 7 bases, with 13 bases left between them. CDR1 LGHDT and CDR2 YNNKEL come from the germline V gene (reference sequence).

This chain uses TRBV2 with TRBJ2-7; 10 bases align to TRBD2. The CDR3 spans 12 residues. The junction had 7 bases not matched to a gene; V was cut back by 10 bases and J by 7 bases. Germline V gene lookup returns CDR1 SNHLY and CDR2 FYNNEI. The CDR3 region is CATLAGAEEQYF. CDR3 bases: TGTGCCACCCTAGCGGGAGCGGAAGAGCAGTACTTC.

The chain combines TRBV4-1 with TRBJ2-7; D is perhaps TRBD2 (5 bases). CDR1 is MGHRA, CDR2 YSYEKL, per germline. There are 15 residues in the CDR3. With 5 bases removed from V and 1 base from J, the gap between germline ends came to 15 bases. DNA of the CDR3: TGCGCCAGCAGCGAACAATCCCTAGCATCCTACGAGCAGTACTTC. As protein: CASSEQSLASYEQYF.

V usage is TRBV30 and J usage is TRBJ1-2; 7 nucleotides match TRBD1. The CDR3 length is 14 residues. Looked up from germline, CDR1 is GTSNPN and CDR2 is SVGIG (reference sequence). Losses at the gene ends were 0 bases for V and 4 bases for J; bases not matched to a gene: 5. The CDR3 DNA reads TGTGCCTGGAGTGTCGGGACAGCTATCTATGGCTACACCTTC. As protein: CAWSVGTAIYGYTF.

The V and J genes are TRBV7-6 and TRBJ2-1; TRBD2 agrees at 7 bases. CDR3 length: 15 amino acids. The V and J ends lost 4 bases and 5 bases, in that order; junction bases with no gene match: 8. CDR1 is SGHVS, CDR2 FNYEAQ, per germline. The CDR3 reads CASSSLADFNNEQFF. CDR3 in DNA: TGTGCCAGCAGCTCCCTAGCGGATTTTAACAATGAGCAGTTCTTC.

The chain employs TRBV7-2 and TRBJ2-7; D is perhaps TRBD1 or TRBD2 (5 bases each). The CDR3 is made up of 15 amino acids. Germline CDR1 SGHTA, CDR2 FQGNSA. V dropped 1 base and J dropped 5 bases, with 15 bases sitting between them. The CDR3 nucleotides are TGTGCCAGCAGCTTAGTATTCCGGGGCCTCCACGAGCAGTACTTC. Protein product: CASSLVFRGLHEQYF.

This chain links TRBV27 with TRBJ1-2; D not resolved. Germline CDR1 MNHEY, CDR2 SMNVEV (reference sequence). Between the trimmed V and J ends, which lost 4 bases and 8 bases, there was a span of 11 bases. The CDR3 is 12 amino acids. CDR3 sequence: CASSSDMRGYTF. CDR3 in DNA: TGTGCCAGCAGTTCCGATATGCGGGGCTACACCTTC.

A single count supports this clone. CDR3 DNA: TGCGCCAGCAGCCAAGAACCGGGAGGAGGTGAGCAGTTCTTC. Its translation: CASSQEPGGGEQFF. The gene calls are TRBV4-1 and TRBJ2-1; 7 positions agree with TRBD2. This CDR3 has 14 amino acids. The trim removed 0 bases at V and 9 bases at J, leaving 5 bases unmatched. Germline V CDR1 and CDR2: MGHRA, YSYEKL.

This chain links TRBV13 with TRBJ2-7, with D possibly matching TRBD1 (5 bases). Trimming cost V 1 base and J 1 base, with 8 bases left between them. The germline gives CDR1 PRHDT, CDR2 FYEKMQ (reference sequence). This CDR3 has 14 residues. CDR3 residues: CASSLERQSYEQYF. DNA for the CDR3: TGTGCCAGCAGCTTAGAGCGACAGTCCTACGAGCAGTACTTC.

The chain joins TRBV19 to TRBJ2-7; D may correspond to TRBD1 or TRBD2 (5 bases each). Germline V gene lookup returns CDR1 LNHDA and CDR2 SQIVND (reference sequence). The CDR3 totals 13 residues. V was cut by 9 bases and J by 0 bases, with 12 bases left in between. In DNA, the CDR3 is TGTGCCAGCCGGGGCCTGAGCTCCTACGAGCAGTACTTC. It codes for CASRGLSSYEQYF.

The V gene is TRBV5-6, the J gene TRBJ1-2; D perhaps matches TRBD1 (6 bases). Germline CDR1 and CDR2: SGHDT and YYEEEE. The CDR3 totals 13 residues. V lost 4 bases to trimming and J lost 4 bases, with 11 bases between them. The CDR3 DNA reads TGTGCCAGCAGCCGGGGGCAGATCTATGGCTACACCTTC. It specifies CASSRGQIYGYTF.